Below, 10 T cell receptor beta chains from the same sample are listed, as sequenced in a study of beta chain features in type 1 diabetes listed by TCRdb under 2018. To prepare the library, the immunoSEQ multiplex PCR assay was applied. The entire isolated RNA was reverse transcribed using the High Capacity cDNA Reverse Transcription Kit, and thus expressed TCRB transcripts were sequenced. TCRdb re-hosts the immuneACCESS table, in-frame sequences only. Its copies lack some clones; in the studies checked, an unresolved V gene accounts for under half of them, and the cause for the rest is not known. This sample is represented by some 900,000 clones; around a sixth of them were singletons. Around 0.02% of the sample rests with the top ten. Sequencing was done on a sample of naive CD4+ T cells from blood. The cell subset or site label on this specimen signifies: true naive CD4+ T cells. These receptors came from a woman aged 18-29 years in good health.

The V and J genes are TRBV28 and TRBJ2-7, with TRBD1 identical over 9 bases. V was pared by 7 bases and J by 7 bases, with 11 bases of the junction left unmatched. Germline loops: CDR1 MDHEN, CDR2 SYDVKM. CDR3 length: 14 residues. DNA for the CDR3: TGTGCCAGCAAACCCGGGACAGGGATTAGTGAGCAGTACTTC. Translated: CASKPGTGISEQYF. Full variable domain (rest looked up from reference TRBV28 and TRBJ2-7): DVKVTQSSRYLVKRTGEKVFLECVQDMDHENMFWYRQDPGLGLRLIYFSYDVKMKEKGDIPEGYSVSREKKERFSLILESASTNQTSMYLCASKPGTGISEQYFGPGTRLTVT.

This clone was counted between two and nine times. The rearrangement uses TRBV5-4 and TRBJ2-5; either TRBD1 or TRBD2 may supply D (6 bases each). The CDR3 has 15 amino acids. The germline gives CDR1 SGHNT, CDR2 YYREEE (reference sequence). The V gene lost 2 bases and the J gene lost 4 bases, with 15 bases spanning the gap. The CDR3 bases are TGTGCCAGCAGCTTAAGACAGGCCGGGGGAGAGACCCAGTACTTC. The encoded protein is CASSLRQAGGETQYF.

The CDR3 loop is CASSPGQGDGYTF. As DNA, the CDR3 is TGTGCCAGTTCCCCGGGACAGGGAGATGGCTACACCTTC. The rearrangement uses TRBV28 and TRBJ1-2; 9 nucleotides match TRBD1. This CDR3 has 13 amino acids. J gave up 6 bases and V 9 bases, and 8 bases lay outside the gene matches. CDR1 and CDR2 (germline): MDHEN, SYDVKM.

This rearrangement joins TRBV10-3 to TRBJ1-4, with D perhaps TRBD1 (6 bases). V was cut by 2 bases and J by 7 bases, with 11 bases left in between. The CDR3 loop spans 14 amino acids. In germline, CDR1 is ENHRY, CDR2 SYGVKD. The CDR3 here is CAISEKTGSEKLFF. DNA for the CDR3: TGTGCCATCAGTGAGAAAACAGGGTCTGAAAAACTGTTTTTT.

The chain has TRBV4-1 and TRBJ2-2, with 7 bases fitting TRBD2. CDR3 length: 21 amino acids. V gave up 3 bases and J gave up 6 bases; unmatched junction bases: 25. The germline V gene has CDR1 MGHRA and CDR2 YSYEKL. CDR3 coding DNA: TGCGCCAGCAGCCACCGGGCACGGGGGAGTCGCGCGGGAGATTTGGCCGGGGAGCTGTTTTTT. Its protein product is CASSHRARGSRAGDLAGELFF.

In this sample, this clone turned up a few times. The chain recombines TRBV6-6 with TRBJ2-7, with TRBD2 matching 10 bases. The germline V gene has CDR1 MNHNY and CDR2 SVGAGI (reference sequence). The junction had 7 bases not matched to a gene; V was cut back by 5 bases and J by 3 bases. The CDR3 consists of 15 residues. The CDR3 region has the DNA TGTGCCAGCAGTCGTTTAGCGGGAGGCCTCTACGAGCAGTACTTC. Translating it yields CASSRLAGGLYEQYF.

This clone was observed a handful of times. This sample also contains other DNA sequences that code for the same CDR3. The rearrangement links TRBV25-1 to TRBJ1-2; TRBD1 agrees at 8 bases. The CDR3 contains 14 residues. Trimming cost V 5 bases and J 4 bases; bases outside gene matches: 6. CDR1 MGHDK and CDR2 SYGVNS come from the germline V gene. CDR3 loop: CASSQAGGLYGYTF. CDR3 bases: TGTGCCAGCAGTCAAGCAGGGGGCCTCTATGGCTACACCTTC.

V and J are TRBV5-4 and TRBJ2-5; either TRBD1 or TRBD2 may fit D (6 bases each). This CDR3 spans 15 amino acids. Trimming stripped 4 bases from V and 2 bases from J, with 15 bases between. Germline CDR1 SGHNT, CDR2 YYREEE (reference sequence). The CDR3 region has the DNA TGTGCCAGCAGCCAGGTTGGGGGGCTACAAGAGACCCAGTACTTC. Its translation: CASSQVGGLQETQYF.

This rearrangement joins TRBV10-3 to TRBJ1-1; no firm D call. This CDR3 region has 12 residues. Trimming removed 3 bases from V and 1 base from J, with 3 bases in between. From germline, CDR1 is ENHRY and CDR2 SYGVKD. The CDR3 nucleotides are TGTGCCATCAGTGACGGGAACACTGAAGCTTTCTTT. It encodes CAISDGNTEAFF.

This chain joins TRBV14 and TRBJ2-3; 13 bases line up with TRBD2. The V and J ends lost 4 bases and 4 bases, in that order; junction bases with no gene match: 11. The germline CDR1 and CDR2 sequences are SGHDN and FVKESK. The CDR3 loop spans 18 amino acids. DNA of the CDR3: TGTGCCAGCAGCCCGAGCTCCGGGACTAGCGGGAAGGCAGATACGCAGTATTTT. This encodes CASSPSSGTSGKADTQYF.